This is a list of T cell receptor beta chains from one sample in a study of blood T cell repertoires in COVID-19. TCRdb's copy holds only in-frame clones and misses some; the assay was immunoSEQ multiplex PCR. This table has 100,000 to 150,000 clones, approximately 74% appearing once. Sequencing used peripheral blood. Receptor source: a woman in her 70s with acute or convalescent COVID-19. CDR3s include the opening cysteine and the closing phenylalanine or tryptophan. A D gene is named only where the DNA matches it firmly. Size is omitted from some rows. Given values are once, few, many or a class for expanded clones.

abundance	j_gene	len	d_gene	v_gene	CDR3nt	CDR3aa
NA	TRBJ2-3	17	TRBD2	TRBV5-1	TGCGCCAGCAGCTTTTCTAGGACTAGCGGGAGCACAGATACGCAGTATTTT	CASSFSRTSGSTDTQYF
once	TRBJ2-5	15	TRBD1	TRBV9	TGTGCCAGCAGCGTAATGGGGACAGGGGGGGAGACCCAGTACTTC	CASSVMGTGGETQYF
NA	TRBJ2-5	16	TRBD2	TRBV24-1	TGTGCCACCAGTGACTGGACTAGCGGGAGGCCAGAGACCCAGTACTTC	CATSDWTSGRPETQYF
NA	TRBJ2-1	13	NA	TRBV2	TGTGCCAGCAGTGGGACAGAATACAATGAGCAGTTCTTC	CASSGTEYNEQFF
once	TRBJ2-5	14	NA	TRBV9	TGTGCCAGCAGCGTTACAGGGTACCAAGAGACCCAGTACTTC	CASSVTGYQETQYF
NA	TRBJ2-2	14	NA	TRBV19	TGTGCCAGTAGTATTTATCGGAACACCGGGGAGCTGTTTTTT	CASSIYRNTGELFF
NA	TRBJ2-5	17	TRBD2	TRBV5-1	TGCGCCAGCAGCTTGGGATCTAGCGGGGGGGACCAAGAGACCCAGTACTTC	CASSLGSSGGDQETQYF
NA	TRBJ2-7	15	TRBD2	TRBV7-8	TGTGCCAGCAGCTTAGAACTAGCGAGGATCTACGAGCAGTACTTC	CASSLELARIYEQYF
many	TRBJ1-2	12	TRBD1	TRBV30	TGTGCCGGGGGACAGGGTAGCTATGGCTACACCTTC	CAGGQGSYGYTF
NA	TRBJ1-4	14	NA	TRBV7-9	TGTGCCAGCAGTTTCTGGGGGGAGAATGAAAAACTGTTTTTT	CASSFWGENEKLFF
few	TRBJ2-7	16	TRBD1	TRBV3-1/TRBV3-2	TGTGCCAGCAGCCAAGATATCCAGGGGGCTTCCTACGAGCAGTACTTC	CASSQDIQGASYEQYF
NA	TRBJ2-1	16	TRBD2	TRBV10-1	TGCGCCAGCAGTGACTCACTAGCGGGTTCGCACAATGAGCAGTTCTTC	CASSDSLAGSHNEQFF
NA	TRBJ2-1	13	TRBD1	TRBV27	TGTGCCAGCAGTTGGGACAGGTACAATGAGCAGTTCTTC	CASSWDRYNEQFF
NA	TRBJ2-3	13	NA	TRBV10-3	TGTGCCGTACAGGGTATCACTACAGATACGCAGTATTTT	CAVQGITTDTQYF
NA	TRBJ2-1	15	TRBD2	TRBV6-5	TGTGCCAGCAGCCGCCGAGCGGGGGGATACAGTGAGCAGTTCTTC	CASSRRAGGYSEQFF
NA	TRBJ2-3	13	NA	TRBV12-5	TGTGCTAGTGGGACCCAGGGTGGAAATACGCAGTATTTT	CASGTQGGNTQYF
NA	TRBJ2-5	17	NA	TRBV6-1	TGTGCCAGCAGTGCCCCCCCGGGACGGGGAGGATCAGAGACCCAGTACTTC	CASSAPPGRGGSETQYF